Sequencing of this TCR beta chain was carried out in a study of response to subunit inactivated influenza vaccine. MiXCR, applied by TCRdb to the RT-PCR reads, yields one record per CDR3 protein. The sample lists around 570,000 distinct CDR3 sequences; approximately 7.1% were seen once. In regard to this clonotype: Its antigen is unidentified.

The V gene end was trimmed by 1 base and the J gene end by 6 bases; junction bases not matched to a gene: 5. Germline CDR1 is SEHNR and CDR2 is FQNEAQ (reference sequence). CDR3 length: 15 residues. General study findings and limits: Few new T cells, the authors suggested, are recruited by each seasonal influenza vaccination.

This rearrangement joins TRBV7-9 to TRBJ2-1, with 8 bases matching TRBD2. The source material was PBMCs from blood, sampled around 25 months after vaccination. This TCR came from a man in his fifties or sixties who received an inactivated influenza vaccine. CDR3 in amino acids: CASSLVARGGNEQFF. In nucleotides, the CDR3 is TGTGCCAGCAGCTTAGTTGCCCGGGGGGGCAATGAGCAGTTCTTC. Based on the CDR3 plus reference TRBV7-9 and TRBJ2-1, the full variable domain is DTGVSQNPRHKITKRGQNVTFRCDPISEHNRLYWYRQTLGQGPEFLTYFQNEAQLEKSRLLSDRFSAERPKGSFSTLEIQRTEQGDSAMYLCASSLVARGGNEQFFGPGTRLTVL.